This TCR beta chain was sequenced in a study of T-cell reconstitution after alpha-beta-depleted transplantation in children. The CDR3 runs 16 residues. The V end was cut by 5 bases, the J end by 3 bases, with 18 bases between. Germline loops: CDR1 MNHNS, CDR2 SASEGT. During its preparation, the TCRbeta library received unique molecular identifiers. TCRdb recomputed calls from the PCR reads with MiXCR, one row per CDR3 protein. The table records more than 150,000 distinct CDR3 sequences, more than 12% of them present only once. The chain joins TRBV6-1 to TRBJ2-3, with D perhaps TRBD2 (6 bases). This TCR was sampled from a human donor who donated a stem cell graft to a child with acute lymphoblastic leukemia. Sequences were derived from PBMCs from the stem cell graft donor, sampled from the stem cell graft. CDR3 in amino acids: CASSRRRRGGTDTQYF. In DNA, the CDR3 is TGTGCCAGCAGTCGTAGACGGCGGGGCGGGACAGATACGCAGTATTTT.